The 13 T cell receptor beta chains reported below all come from one sample, sequenced in a study of OX40 agonist ivuxolimab in advanced cancers. Sequencing used immunoSEQ multiplex PCR; TCRdb keeps in-frame clones, though not all of them. The table records 55,000 to 75,000 clones, around 87% of them present only once. This specimen consisted of CD4+ or CD8+ T cells sorted from blood, obtained in a trial of the OX40 agonist ivuxolimab. Receptor source: an adult with an advanced solid tumor such as melanoma, head and neck, liver or kidney cancer.

The J gene is TRBJ2-3, the V gene TRBV19; 8 bases are shared with TRBD2. The J segment lost 6 bases and the V segment lost 8 bases, leaving 13 bases of the junction unmatched. CDR1 and CDR2 (germline): LNHDA, SQIVND (reference sequence). This CDR3 contains 15 residues. The DNA for the CDR3 is TGTGCCAGTTCACCGGAGAGGACTAGCCGGGATACGCAGTATTTT. Its protein is CASSPERTSRDTQYF.

Only one count was recorded for this clone. The chain couples TRBV5-8 to TRBJ2-7; no clear D. Trimming removed 4 bases from V and 2 bases from J, with 7 bases in between. The length of the CDR3 is 12 residues. Germline assignment: CDR1 SGHTS and CDR2 YDEGEE. The DNA of the CDR3 is TGTGCCAGCAGCATAGGAGCCTACGAGCAGTACTTC. Translating it yields CASSIGAYEQYF. The full variable domain, with the rest looked up from reference TRBV5-8 and TRBJ2-7, is EAGVTQSPTHLIKTRGQQATLRCSPISGHTSVYWYQQALGLGLQFLLWYDEGEERNRGNFPPRFSGRQFPNYSSELNVNALELEDSALYLCASSIGAYEQYFGPGTRLTVT.

The V call is TRBV7-2, the J call TRBJ2-5; 7 bases agree with TRBD2. V lost 5 bases, J lost 5 bases, and 11 bases stayed unmatched. The CDR3 is 15 residues long. CDR1 and CDR2 from the germline V gene are SGHTA and FQGNSA. The CDR3 sequence is CASSHFTMGGETQYF. The DNA of the CDR3 is TGTGCCAGCAGCCACTTTACTATGGGGGGGGAGACCCAGTACTTC.

The J gene is TRBJ1-2, the V gene TRBV25-1; 9 bases fit TRBD1. J was trimmed by 4 bases and V by 5 bases; bases with no gene match: 14. Germline V lookup: CDR1 MGHDK, CDR2 SYGVNS. This CDR3 comprises 17 residues. CDR3 region: CASSSADRGAGAYGYTF. CDR3 DNA sequence: TGTGCCAGCAGTTCGGCGGACAGGGGTGCCGGGGCCTATGGCTACACCTTC.

This chain joins TRBV28 and TRBJ2-3, with D unresolved. The germline V and J ends were trimmed by 7 bases and 1 base, with 15 bases remaining between them. Germline V CDR1 and CDR2: MDHEN, SYDVKM. This CDR3 has 15 amino acids. DNA of the CDR3: TGTGCCAGCACCCGAAGACTTGCTGGCACAGATACGCAGTATTTT. Its translation is CASTRRLAGTDTQYF.

The sample holds one count of this clone. J is TRBJ2-7 and V is TRBV6-6, with TRBD2 matching over 9 bases. Per the germline V gene, CDR1 is MNHNY and CDR2 is SVGAGI (reference sequence). The CDR3 sequence is 15 residues long. J lost 5 bases, V lost 0 bases, and 5 bases had no gene match. The CDR3 is CASSYSSSGSNEQYF. The CDR3 DNA reads TGTGCCAGCAGTTACTCGAGTAGCGGGAGTAACGAGCAGTACTTC.

This clone was seen once. The V call is TRBV18, the J call TRBJ2-2; D perhaps matches TRBD1 (6 bases). This CDR3 is built from 14 residues. Germline CDR1 and CDR2: KGHSH and LQKENI. V gave up 1 base and J gave up 5 bases, with 8 bases separating them. The CDR3 here is CASSPQGETGELFF. Written as DNA, the CDR3 is TGTGCCAGCTCACCACAGGGGGAAACCGGGGAGCTGTTTTTT.

The chain links TRBV19 to TRBJ1-1, with 7 bases that match TRBD1. CDR3 length: 14 amino acids. Germline V gene data show CDR1 as LNHDA and CDR2 as SQIVND (reference sequence). J was trimmed by 4 bases and V by 5 bases; bases with no gene match: 7. CDR3 loop: CASSEGTVSTEAFF. The CDR3 nucleotides are TGTGCCAGTAGTGAGGGGACAGTGTCCACTGAAGCTTTCTTT.

This clone came up once. The chain recombines TRBV18 with TRBJ2-7, with D unclear. This CDR3 has 14 amino acids. Trimming pared 0 bases from V and 1 base from J, leaving 7 bases between. Germline CDR1 is KGHSH and CDR2 is LQKENI. The CDR3 protein is CASSPPVDSYEQYF. CDR3 sequence (DNA): TGTGCCAGCTCACCACCGGTAGATTCCTACGAGCAGTACTTC. The whole variable domain, remainder taken from reference TRBV18 and TRBJ2-7, is NAGVMQNPRHLVRRRGQEARLRCSPMKGHSHVYWYRQLPEEGLKFMVYLQKENIIDESGMPKERFSAEFPKEGPSILRIQQVVRGDSAAYFCASSPPVDSYEQYFGPGTRLTVT.

The chain combines TRBV5-1 with TRBJ1-1; weak D call: TRBD1 (5 bases). This CDR3 comprises 14 residues. From germline, CDR1 is SGHRS and CDR2 YFSETQ. V lost 1 base, J lost 4 bases, and 11 bases lay in between. The CDR3 sequence is CASSLKRGGTEAFF. The CDR3 DNA reads TGCGCCAGCAGCTTGAAAAGGGGCGGCACTGAAGCTTTCTTT.

This chain joins TRBV2 and TRBJ2-3; D remains unclear. The germline CDR1 and CDR2 sequences are SNHLY and FYNNEI. The length of the CDR3 is 15 residues. V gave up 4 bases and J gave up 4 bases, with 15 bases separating them. CDR3 DNA: TGTGCCAGCAGTGCCCTCCTCTTGGATTCAGATACGCAGTATTTT. Protein sequence: CASSALLLDSDTQYF.

J is TRBJ1-3 and V is TRBV6-4; 7 nucleotides line up with TRBD1. The CDR3 covers 17 residues. Germline-derived CDR1 and CDR2 are MRHNA and SNTAGT. The V gene end was trimmed by 6 bases and the J gene end by 0 bases; junction bases not matched to a gene: 11. CDR3 DNA: TGTGCCAGCAGACGGAACAGGGGAACCCACTCTGGAAACACCATATATTTT. Residues: CASRRNRGTHSGNTIYF.

The chain joins TRBV28 to TRBJ1-3; tentatively, D is TRBD1 (6 bases). The CDR3 covers 14 residues. In germline, CDR1 is MDHEN, CDR2 SYDVKM. Trimming shortened V by 3 bases and J by 2 bases, and 8 bases separated the two germline ends. CDR3 protein: CASSFEGAGNTIYF. The CDR3 coding sequence is TGTGCCAGCAGTTTTGAGGGGGCTGGAAACACCATATATTTT.